This T cell receptor (beta chain) was captured by sequencing in a study of T-cell memory formation after mild COVID-19 (dated by TCRdb to about 2021). Some background on the complete study: TCR sequence clusters from the two donors were largely donor specific. Longitudinal TCRalpha and TCRbeta repertoire sequencing tracked T-cell clones expanding and contracting after mild COVID-19 in two donors. Two young, previously healthy adult volunteers made up the cohort, one male and one female. Findings and caveats that apply to the study as a whole: Only two mild cases were covered by the study, and larger cohorts that include severe cases with pre-infection samples were considered necessary. Contracting CD4+ clones were located mainly in the CM and EM memory subsets, whereas CD8+ clones were found to be enriched in EMRA. Clones contracting from day 15 to 85 had balanced CD4/CD8 phenotypes, while a second wave expanding from day 15 to 37 was biased towards CD4+. Some responding clones were found in pre-infection memory, which suggests that pre-existing cross-reactive memory T cells took part in the SARS-CoV-2 response. The second-wave clones that peaked on day 37 were not confirmed to be SARS-CoV-2 specific.

The data were produced on an Illumina NovaSeq 6000. TCRalpha and TCRbeta cDNA libraries were built by 5'RACE with constant-segment primers, adding sample barcodes and unique molecular identifiers. Trizol reagent was used to extract RNA from every sample. Amplification of the libraries took two PCR steps, and the second step added a second sample barcode plus Illumina TruSeq adapters. Libraries were sequenced on an Illumina NovaSeq with 2 x 150 bp paired-end reads. Per the source publication's procedure: Demultiplexing of reads and collapsing into UMI-guided consensus sequences were performed with migec v1.2.7. Using mixcr v2.1.11, the UMI consensuses were aligned to TRA and TRB V and J templates and assembled into clonotypes. A clonotype was counted as expanded or contracted only when both edgeR and NoisET called the clonotype significant, with the noise models trained on biological replicates. edgeR calls used a false discovery rate-adjusted p below 0.01 and a log2 fold-change threshold of 1. PCA with hierarchical clustering of max-normalized trajectories of the 1000 most abundant clonotypes was used as exploratory dynamics analysis. Separately sequenced CD4+ and CD8+ repertoires were used to assign the CD4 or CD8 phenotype of responding clones. TCRdb reworked the public reads: Q25 trimming with fastp, MiXCR clone assembly, productive beta chains retained. Entries that share a CDR3 protein sequence are merged under the most common genes and DNA. TCRdb's processing, not the study's, gives the V and J calls here. Here the sample has under 300,000 distinct CDR3 sequences; 16% occur a single time. 3.5% of the sample is in the top ten clones.

Remarks on this clonotype: Its recognized antigen is unknown. At one end, the junction sequence differs from germline, possibly due to a read error.

From the cysteine through the phenylalanine, the CDR3 covers 12 amino acids. Of the read, only the CDR3 DNA is kept; its 36 bases are in frame from base 1. CDR1 is given as MNHNS and CDR2 as SASEGT, both from the germline V gene. Ficoll-Paque density gradient centrifugation was the method used to isolate PBMCs. The TCR was taken from a man between 18 and 29 years old who had mild COVID-19 (a few samples of this study predate the infection). The sample titles of this study are shuffled in the database, so cell type and time point are left out; the donor was told from shared clones. The sample consisted of PBMCs or a T cell subset sorted from them (not recorded which). The chain is encoded by TRBV6-1 joined to TRBJ2-5, with the identity of the D gene unclear. The nucleotides are TGTGCCAGCAGAGACGGTCAAGGGACCCAGTACTTC. It codes for CASRDGQGTQYF.